Presented here are 10 T cell receptor beta chains from one specimen sequenced in a study of shared clonotypes between healthy human individuals. Sequencing used immunoSEQ multiplex PCR; TCRdb keeps in-frame clones, though not all of them. The sample yields some 2,100,000 clones, roughly 95% seen once. The sequenced material came from naive CD4+ T cells sorted from blood. The subset here: CD45RA+ positively selected. The origin of the receptors is a man aged 18 to 29 in good health.

The genes are TRBV5-4 and TRBJ1-5; a weak D match, TRBD1 (5 bases). The V gene's germline CDR1 is SGHNT and CDR2 YYREEE (reference sequence). The CDR3 contains 14 residues. V gave up 2 bases and J gave up 8 bases, with 14 bases separating them. CDR3 DNA sequence: TGTGCCAGCAGCTTTCAGGGCAGAAAGGAGCCCCAGCATTTT. It codes for CASSFQGRKEPQHF. The whole variable domain, filled in from reference TRBV5-4 and TRBJ1-5, reads ETGVTQSPTHLIKTRGQQVTLRCSSQSGHNTVSWYQQALGQGPQFIFQYYREEENGRGNFPPRFSGLQFPNYSSELNVNALELDDSALYLCASSFQGRKEPQHFGDGTRLSIL.

The V call is TRBV19, the J call TRBJ1-1, with D tentatively TRBD1 (5 bases). Germline CDR1 reads LNHDA; CDR2 reads SQIVND (reference sequence). Trimming stripped 5 bases from V and 8 bases from J, with 15 bases between. This CDR3 spans 13 amino acids. The CDR3 here is CASSERNRREAFF. In DNA form, the CDR3 reads TGTGCCAGTAGTGAGAGGAACAGGAGAGAAGCTTTCTTT.

This chain uses TRBV11-2 with TRBJ2-5, with 9 bases identical to TRBD1. The junction had 8 bases not matched to a gene; V was cut back by 1 base and J by 5 bases. This CDR3 has 16 amino acids. From germline, CDR1 is SGHAT and CDR2 FQNNGV. The CDR3 nucleotides read TGTGCCAGCAGCTTAGCGGGACAGGGAAGTTCGGAGACCCAGTACTTC. This codes for CASSLAGQGSSETQYF. The entire variable domain, with the rest obtained from reference TRBV11-2 and TRBJ2-5, is as follows: EAGVAQSPRYKIIEKRQSVAFWCNPISGHATLYWYQQILGQGPKLLIQFQNNGVVDDSQLPKDRFSAERLKGVDSTLKIQPAKLEDSAVYLCASSLAGQGSSETQYFGPGTRLLVL.

The chain carries TRBV6-4 and TRBJ2-6; D unclear. The CDR3 contains 15 residues. Trimming pared 4 bases from V and 0 bases from J, leaving 7 bases between. Germline V gene sequence: CDR1 MRHNA, CDR2 SNTAGT. The CDR3 DNA is TGTGCCAGCAGTGCTGACTTCTCTGGGGCCAACGTCCTGACTTTC. This gives the protein CASSADFSGANVLTF.

The chain joins TRBV10-2 to TRBJ1-3; D is uncertain. The CDR3 spans 14 residues. The V end was cut by 6 bases, the J end by 0 bases, with 9 bases between. Per germline, CDR1 WSHSY and CDR2 SAAADI. In DNA form, the CDR3 reads TGCGCCAGCAGGGACTCAGGCTCTGGAAACACCATATATTTT. As protein: CASRDSGSGNTIYF.

This clone was recorded once. V and J are TRBV28 and TRBJ2-7; D remains ambiguous. The germline V and J ends were trimmed by 6 bases and 2 bases, with 11 bases remaining between them. CDR1 and CDR2 from the germline V gene are MDHEN and SYDVKM. The CDR3 loop spans 13 amino acids. This CDR3 reads CASRLRVPYEQYF. DNA of the CDR3: TGTGCCAGCAGGCTCCGGGTCCCCTACGAGCAGTACTTC.

On this clone itself: Other DNA sequences in the sample encode the same CDR3. This chain links TRBV6-1 with TRBJ1-5; D is unclear. V lost 3 bases and J lost 3, with 12 bases in between. The CDR3 loop spans 15 amino acids. Germline V gene sequence: CDR1 MNHNS, CDR2 SASEGT. In DNA form, the CDR3 reads TGTGCCAGCAGTGAGAGGACGGCTCTCAATCAGCCCCAGCATTTT. Translated: CASSERTALNQPQHF.

This clone was counted a single time. The gene calls are TRBV6-5 and TRBJ2-2; perhaps TRBD1 as D (6 bases). The V end lost 5 bases, the J end lost 1 base, and 11 bases lay between the germline ends. The CDR3 is 15 residues long. Looked up from germline, CDR1 is MNHEY and CDR2 is SVGAGI. Here the CDR3 DNA reads TGTGCCAGCAGTCAAGGACAGCTGAACACCGGGGAGCTGTTTTTT. Its protein product is CASSQGQLNTGELFF.

The chain combines TRBV5-1 with TRBJ2-5, with D maybe TRBD1 (6 bases). This CDR3 contains 14 residues. Germline assignment: CDR1 SGHRS and CDR2 YFSETQ. The V gene lost 1 base and the J gene lost 5 bases, with 12 bases spanning the gap. DNA for the CDR3: TGCGCCAGCAGCTTGTCAGGGGCTTATGAGACCCAGTACTTC. Translating gives CASSLSGAYETQYF.

The V gene is TRBV28, the J gene TRBJ2-7; 9 bases map to TRBD1. The CDR3 consists of 16 residues. Trimming removed 3 bases from V and 3 bases from J; junction bases left unmatched: 9. Germline V gene sequence: CDR1 MDHEN, CDR2 SYDVKM. This CDR3 is CASSFTAGTGNYEQYF. CDR3 nucleotides: TGTGCCAGCAGTTTTACCGCCGGGACAGGGAACTACGAGCAGTACTTC.